Below are 14 T cell receptor beta chains sequenced from a single sample in a study of blood T cell repertoires in COVID-19. Clones were read by immunoSEQ multiplex PCR, and TCRdb kept only the in-frame ones, dropping some. The sample holds about 250,000 clones, around 81% seen once. The sequenced sample was peripheral blood. The receptors here all came from a person aged 70 to 79 with COVID-19, enrolled during active disease.

The rearrangement links TRBV11-2 to TRBJ1-1, with a tentative D call TRBD1 (6 bases). CDR3 length equals 14 residues. Trimming took off 7 bases at V and 1 base at J, with 13 bases between the two ends. The germline CDR1 and CDR2 sequences are SGHAT and FQNNGV. Here the CDR3 DNA reads TGTGCCAGCACCGTGCGGGGGCCGAACACTGAAGCTTTCTTT. This codes for CASTVRGPNTEAFF. Based on the CDR3 plus reference TRBV11-2 and TRBJ1-1, the full variable domain is EAGVAQSPRYKIIEKRQSVAFWCNPISGHATLYWYQQILGQGPKLLIQFQNNGVVDDSQLPKDRFSAERLKGVDSTLKIQPAKLEDSAVYLCASTVRGPNTEAFFGQGTRLTVV.

The chain uses TRBV7-2 and TRBJ2-5; TRBD1 agrees at 8 bases. This CDR3 comprises 15 residues. V lost 4 bases, J lost 4 bases, and 8 bases stayed unmatched. Germline CDR1 SGHTA, CDR2 FQGNSA. The CDR3 DNA reads TGTGCCAGCAGCTCAGGCCGACAGGGGACAGAGACCCAGTACTTC. Translated, it gives CASSSGRQGTETQYF.

CDR3 in amino acids: CASSKYTGGGNQPQHF. In nucleotides, the CDR3 is TGTGCCAGCAGTAAATACACAGGGGGGGGCAATCAGCCCCAGCATTTT. The gene calls are TRBV27 and TRBJ1-5; 8 nucleotides match TRBD1. CDR1 and CDR2 from the germline V gene are MNHEY and SMNVEV (reference sequence). Unmatched junction bases numbered 8, after V lost 5 bases and J lost 2 bases. CDR3 length: 16 amino acids.

This chain joins TRBV6-6 and TRBJ2-2, with D possibly TRBD1 on 7 matching bases. This CDR3 is 16 amino acids long. The germline V gene encodes CDR1 MNHNY and CDR2 SVGAGI (reference sequence). The V end was cut by 5 bases, the J end by 6 bases, with 19 bases between. CDR3 in DNA: TGTGCCAGCAGTAATTTCAGGGGGGTCGGCGCCGGGGAGCTGTTTTTT. Protein: CASSNFRGVGAGELFF.

The chain links TRBV19 to TRBJ1-5; TRBD1 is a possible D gene (5 bases). The CDR3 has 14 residues. Germline lookup yields CDR1 LNHDA and CDR2 SQIVND (reference sequence). Trimming left V 4 bases short and J 5 bases short, with 12 bases between. This chain's CDR3 is CASSKKTAYQPQHF. CDR3 nucleotides: TGTGCCAGTAGTAAAAAGACAGCCTATCAGCCCCAGCATTTT.

Concerning this clone: Other DNA variants within this sample encode the same CDR3. V is TRBV6-5 and J is TRBJ1-3, with 7 bases lining up with TRBD1. CDR1 is MNHEY and CDR2 is SVGAGI in the germline V gene. Germline trimming cut 6 bases from V and 4 bases from J; bases unmatched to any gene: 6. This CDR3 has 14 residues. The CDR3 here is CASRRQGSGNTIYF. In DNA, the CDR3 is TGTGCCAGCAGACGACAGGGTTCGGGAAACACCATATATTTT.

The V and J genes are TRBV6-1 and TRBJ2-7, with TRBD2 matching 16 bases. V trimming: 3 bases; J trimming: 7 bases; junction bases outside the gene matches: 18. Germline CDR1 is MNHNS and CDR2 is SASEGT. This CDR3 region has 20 residues. CDR3 residues: CASSDRAPGTSGGAGEEQYF. In nucleotides, the CDR3 is TGTGCCAGCAGTGACCGAGCCCCCGGGACTAGCGGGGGGGCCGGAGAAGAGCAGTACTTC.

The rearrangement links TRBV19 to TRBJ2-2; 13 nucleotides match TRBD2. The CDR3 totals 16 residues. V gave up 8 bases and J gave up 7 bases; unmatched junction bases: 10. Germline V gives CDR1 LNHDA, CDR2 SQIVND (reference sequence). CDR3 sequence: CASDQGLAGVGGELFF. The DNA for the CDR3 is TGTGCCAGTGACCAAGGACTAGCGGGGGTCGGCGGGGAGCTGTTTTTT.

The rearrangement joins TRBV11-3 to TRBJ2-3; TRBD2 matches at 7 bases. The CDR3 is 15 residues long. Germline V gene lookup returns CDR1 SGHNT and CDR2 YENEEA. Trimming cost V 5 bases and J 2 bases; bases outside gene matches: 7. CDR3 in amino acids: CASSQGGGFTDTQYF. The CDR3 DNA reads TGTGCCAGCAGCCAGGGCGGGGGTTTCACAGATACGCAGTATTTT.

J is TRBJ2-6 and V is TRBV30, with D possibly matching TRBD2 (6 bases). From germline, CDR1 is GTSNPN and CDR2 SVGIG (reference sequence). This CDR3 spans 15 amino acids. V was cut by 0 bases and J by 3 bases, with 9 bases left in between. CDR3 in amino acids: CAWSVGGSGANVLTF. CDR3 bases: TGTGCCTGGAGTGTAGGAGGGAGTGGGGCCAACGTCCTGACTTTC.

This chain links TRBV19 with TRBJ2-5; no firm D call. The V gene's germline CDR1 is LNHDA and CDR2 SQIVND (reference sequence). The V and J ends lost 1 base and 4 bases respectively, with 7 bases between them. The CDR3 has 13 amino acids. The CDR3 spells CASSIASGETQYF. CDR3 coding DNA: TGTGCCAGTAGTATAGCCAGTGGAGAGACCCAGTACTTC.

The rearrangement uses TRBV11-1 and TRBJ2-3, with 9 nucleotides matching TRBD2. This CDR3 is built from 14 residues. V was pared by 1 base and J by 10 bases, with 6 bases of the junction left unmatched. Germline assignment: CDR1 SGHAT and CDR2 FQDESV (reference sequence). CDR3 DNA: TGTGCCAGCAGCTTAGGACTAGCGGAGGAATCGCAGTATTTT. Amino acids: CASSLGLAEESQYF.

V is TRBV28 and J is TRBJ1-5; 9 bases match TRBD1. The CDR3 extends over 17 amino acids. Unmatched junction bases numbered 11, after V lost 6 bases and J lost 2 bases. Germline V gene data show CDR1 as MDHEN and CDR2 as SYDVKM. CDR3: CASSLTGGYLRNQPQHF. DNA for the CDR3: TGTGCCAGCAGCCTTACAGGGGGCTATTTACGCAATCAGCCCCAGCATTTT.

The chain couples TRBV9 to TRBJ1-2; TRBD1 matches 8 bases. This CDR3 region has 14 residues. V shed 1 base and J 1 base; nucleotides not matched to a gene: 0. CDR1 SGDLS and CDR2 YYNGEE come from the germline V gene. The chain's CDR3 is CASSVTGGNYGYTF. The CDR3 DNA reads TGTGCCAGCAGCGTAACAGGGGGTAACTATGGCTACACCTTC.